The next 5 T cell receptor beta chains were all read from a single sample in a study of blood T cell repertoires in COVID-19. The method was immunoSEQ multiplex PCR; TCRdb's version includes in-frame clones alone and lacks a portion of them. The sample has over 250,000 clones; about nine tenths are singletons. The sequencing input was PBMCs or T cells enriched from blood (not recorded which). These TCRs come from a woman aged 60-70 years who had recovered from COVID-19.

This sequence joins TRBV29-1 and TRBJ1-1; D ambiguous. Germline V CDR1 and CDR2: SQVTM, ANQGSEA. Trimming took off 6 bases at V and 4 bases at J, with 12 bases between the two ends. This CDR3 spans 12 amino acids. The CDR3 region has the DNA TGCAGCGTGGATCTAGTCAGCACTGAAGCTTTCTTT. This sequence encodes CSVDLVSTEAFF.

This chain joins TRBV23-1 and TRBJ2-1; possibly TRBD2 for D (7 bases). TRBV23-1 has ORF status, its function being uncertain. The V end was cut by 6 bases, the J end by 9 bases, with 21 bases between. The CDR3 totals 15 residues. In DNA, the CDR3 is TGCGCCAGCAGAGGACAGCGGGACTCAAGTCGTGAGCAGTTCTTC. Its translation is CASRGQRDSSREQFF.

The CDR3 DNA reads as TGTGCCTGGAGTGGAGGATGGGAGTACGAGCAGTACTTC. It translates to CAWSGGWEYEQYF. The gene calls are TRBV30 and TRBJ2-7; TRBD2 is a possible D gene (5 bases). The CDR3 runs 13 residues. V was clipped by 1 base and J by 4 bases, with 11 bases between them. Germline V CDR1 and CDR2: GTSNPN, SVGIG (reference sequence). The full variable domain, rest sourced from reference TRBV30 and TRBJ2-7, is SQTIHQWPATLVQPVGSPLSLECTVEGTSNPNLYWYRQAAGRGLQLLFYSVGIGQISSEVPQNLSASRPQDRQFILSSKKLLLSDSGFYLCAWSGGWEYEQYFGPGTRLTVT.

J is TRBJ2-5 and V is TRBV5-1; 10 bases are shared with TRBD2. V shed 2 bases and J 5 bases; nucleotides not matched to a gene: 6. Germline V gene sequence: CDR1 SGHRS, CDR2 YFSETQ. This CDR3 region has 15 residues. The CDR3 DNA follows: TGCGCCAGCAGCTTCCAGCGGGGGGGGCTTGAGACCCAGTACTTC. It yields the protein CASSFQRGGLETQYF.

The chain carries TRBV5-4 and TRBJ2-3; TRBD1 matches at 12 bases. CDR1 and CDR2 from the germline V gene are SGHNT and YYREEE (reference sequence). The trim removed 0 bases at V and 4 bases at J, leaving 6 bases unmatched. The length of the CDR3 is 17 residues. The CDR3 is CASSLAPGQGAADTQYF. In nucleotides, the CDR3 is TGTGCCAGCAGCTTGGCCCCGGGACAGGGGGCTGCAGATACGCAGTATTTT.